The clone carrying this TCR beta chain was counted a few times. What it binds is unknown. Since a much larger clone is just one base distant, this may be a read error. The data stem from a study of T cells in Graves' hyperthyroidism and ophthalmopathy. The CDR3 regions of TCR beta were amplified from RNA transcripts. Carried out on the TCR CDR3, a first-round RT-PCR used the HTBI primer set. MiXCR was run by TCRdb on the multiplex PCR reads, yielding one entry per CDR3 protein. The sample consists of hundreds of thousands of distinct CDR3 sequences, roughly 15% of them appearing once. Germline assignment: CDR1 MDHEN and CDR2 SYDVKM. The CDR3 is 15 residues long. Study-wide results and limits: A 13 V-J model separated ophthalmopathy from stable hyperthyroidism.

Patients affected by ophthalmopathy presented a Clinical Activity Score of at least 3, a NOSPECS grade of at least 4, and disease duration below 3 months. Uncontrolled infection, other autoimmune disease, pregnancy or lactation disqualified patients from enrolment. This chain connects TRBV28 to TRBJ2-5; 12 bases are a match to TRBD2. Material for sequencing was blood. The TCR was taken from a woman in her forties or fifties with Graves' ophthalmopathy. In DNA form, the CDR3 reads TGTGCCTGCAGTTCACGACTAGCGGGAGTAGAGACCCAGTACTTC. As protein: CACSSRLAGVETQYF.